This T cell receptor beta chain was sequenced for a study of Ad26.COV2.S vaccination and SARS-CoV-2 variants. Overall study context: Enrollment placed the donor in the COV1001 Ad26.COV2.S trial arm.

Per germline, CDR1 MNHEY and CDR2 SMNVEV (reference sequence). CDR3 length equals 16 residues. The V end lost 2 bases, the J end lost 5 bases, and 16 bases lay between the germline ends. For this clone: Its antigen is undetermined.

Whole-study findings and limits: Substantial breadth was reported for post-vaccination spike-specific CD8+ and CD4+ T cells.

Treatment here: around 19 received Ad26.COV2.S at low or high dose, single or two shots; five or six received placebo; per-sample allocation not given. Specimen acquisition occurred on day 63 following the initial vaccine or placebo injection. Donor was an adult aged 18-55 years in Boston. Libraries were prepared by immunoSEQ multiplex PCR; TCRdb keeps only in-frame clonotypes and omits some of them. Here the sample spans around 320,000 clones, approximately 86% being singletons. The chain combines TRBV27 with TRBJ1-5; unclear D gene. The TCR originated in a person between 18 and 60 years old who received the Ad26.COV2.S COVID-19 vaccine or a placebo. The sequencing here drew on peripheral blood, taken in a trial of Ad26.COV2.S vaccine versus placebo. The CDR3 loop is CASSLSPAASYQPQHF. The CDR3 DNA reads as TGTGCCAGCAGTTTAAGTCCAGCCGCCAGCTATCAGCCCCAGCATTTT.